This T cell receptor (beta chain) was recovered during a study of cytomegalovirus exposure and HLA in healthy donors. About this clone: The antigen remains unidentified.

Study-level findings and limits: Whilst most TCR sequences proved rare, a subset of public TCRs occurred across many donors.

The CDR3 is 14 amino acids. Germline V lookup: CDR1 SGHNT, CDR2 YENEEA. Trimming removed 6 bases from V and 2 bases from J; junction bases left unmatched: 3. PCR was performed using 60 Vbeta and 13 Jbeta primers. Profiling relied on immunoSEQ multiplex PCR, and the TCRdb table lists in-frame clones only, not all of them. The table records roughly 220,000 clones, under 80% of them present only once. This clonotype originated in a young woman in good health and CMV-seronegative. The source material was PBMCs. The gene calls are TRBV11-3 and TRBJ2-7; 11 bases agree with TRBD2. The DNA for the CDR3 is TGTGCCAGCAGGGGGACTAGCGGTACCTACGAGCAGTACTTC. Protein sequence: CASRGTSGTYEQYF.